This TCR beta chain was sequenced for a study of identical twins. TCRdb reprocessed the 5' RACE reads via MiXCR and lists one record per CDR3 protein. The sample lists 1,800,000 or so distinct CDR3 sequences, under 35% occurring once. Notes on this clonotype: Its antigen is currently unknown.

The CDR3 has 15 amino acids. Trimming took off 0 bases at V and 4 bases at J, with 12 bases between the two ends. Germline CDR1 LNHNV, CDR2 YYDKDF (reference sequence). Findings and caveats of the study: The models systematically underestimated how much out-of-frame TCR alpha was shared in monozygotic twins. Cross-sectional statistics, not tracking of the same donors, supported the conclusions. Fewer insertions characterized abundant cord blood beta clonotypes, whereas memory repertoires showed none.

The sequence came from a newborn girl in good health. The specimen sequenced was cord blood. J is TRBJ2-5 and V is TRBV15; D gene unclear. The CDR3 here is CATSRERVAPETQYF. The CDR3 nucleotides read TGTGCCACCAGCAGAGAAAGGGTAGCACCAGAGACCCAGTACTTC. Complete variable domain (other parts from reference TRBV15 and TRBJ2-5): DAMVIQNPRYQVTQFGKPVTLSCSQTLNHNVMYWYQQKSSQAPKLLFHYYDKDFNNEADTPDNFQSRRPNTSFCFLDIRSPGLGDTAMYLCATSRERVAPETQYFGPGTRLLVL.